The TCR beta chain under discussion was sequenced for a study of OX40 agonist ivuxolimab in advanced cancers. The investigators sampled blood at baseline, at cycle 4 day 1, and at cycle 7 day 1. V gave up 3 bases and J gave up 5 bases; unmatched junction bases: 5. Germline V gene data show CDR1 as MDHEN and CDR2 as SYDVKM. The CDR3 extends over 15 amino acids. Here immunoSEQ multiplex PCR was the method, and the copy in TCRdb shows in-frame clones only, minus some. Here the sample spans about 67,000 clones, around 83% being singletons. The chain employs TRBV28 and TRBJ1-1; 11 bases map to TRBD1. The source is an adult with an advanced solid tumor such as melanoma, head and neck, liver or kidney cancer. Here the sequenced sample was CD4+ or CD8+ T cells sorted from blood, taken in a trial of the OX40 agonist ivuxolimab. The CDR3 DNA reads as TGTGCCAGCAGTTTGGACAGGGGGCTGGGGACTGAAGCTTTCTTT. Translation: CASSLDRGLGTEAFF.